This is a list of T cell receptor beta chains from one sample in a study of blood T cell repertoires in COVID-19. The assay was immunoSEQ multiplex PCR, and TCRdb's table has in-frame clones only and misses some. The sample includes 240,000 or so clones, 85% to 90% of them seen just once. The specimen was peripheral blood. All receptors derive from a woman aged 70-85 years with active or convalescent COVID-19. The CDR3 runs from the conserved cysteine through the conserved F or W. A D gene is named only where the DNA matches it firmly. The size of a clone is reported for some rows only, either as once, few or many, or as a class for expanded clones.

TRBV9	-	TRBD1	TRBJ1-1	TGTGCCAGCAGCGATGGACAGGTGAACACTGAAGCTTTCTTT	CASSDGQVNTEAFF
TRBV21-1	-	-	TRBJ1-4	TGTGCCAGCAGACCCGGGACAGGCAACTCCGCAACTAATGAAAAACTGTTTTTT	CASRPGTGNSATNEKLFF
TRBV7-8	-	-	TRBJ2-1	TGTGCCAGCAGCTTCCTCACAGGGAGCGAGCAGTTCTTC	CASSFLTGSEQFF
TRBV7-6	few	TRBD1	TRBJ2-2	TGTGCCAGCAGTCACCTGGGGACAGCCGAGCTGTTTTTT	CASSHLGTAELFF
TRBV28	few	-	TRBJ1-3	TGTGCCAGCAGTTTCGGGGGGAATGGAAACACCATATATTTT	CASSFGGNGNTIYF
TRBV6-5	-	-	TRBJ2-1	TGTGCCAGCAACGGGGGTAGAGGCTCCTACAATGAGCAGTTCTTC	CASNGGRGSYNEQFF
TRBV9	-	-	TRBJ1-4	TGTGCCAGCAGCGGGAACGACAAAAAACTGTTTTTT	CASSGNDKKLFF
TRBV5-4	-	-	TRBJ2-5	TGTGCCAGCAGCTTGGTAGCGTTCCGGGAGACCCAGTACTTC	CASSLVAFRETQYF
TRBV6-5	-	-	TRBJ2-5	TGTGCCAGCAGTAACGGGGAGACCCAGTACTTC	CASSNGETQYF
TRBV12-3/TRBV12-4	-	-	TRBJ1-3	TGTGCCAGCAGCTACCGACAAACCATATATTTT	CASSYRQTIYF
TRBV6-5	-	-	TRBJ1-6	TGTGCCAGCATCATACAGGGTAGTTGGAATTCACCCCTCCACTTT	CASIIQGSWNSPLHF
TRBV7-9	-	TRBD1	TRBJ2-1	TGTGCCAGCAGCCCCTTGGACAGGGGTAAATATGAGCAGTTCTTC	CASSPLDRGKYEQFF
TRBV9	-	-	TRBJ2-7	TGTGCCAGCAGCGTAGAGGCGGACAGCCTAGCCTACGAGCAGTACTTC	CASSVEADSLAYEQYF
TRBV5-1	-	-	TRBJ1-1	TGCGCCAGCACAAGCCTCCTAAACACTGAAGCTTTCTTT	CASTSLLNTEAFF
TRBV7-3	-	TRBD1	TRBJ1-2	TGTGCCAGCAGCCCGAGAGGGACAGGGACTGGCTACACCTTC	CASSPRGTGTGYTF
TRBV6-5	-	TRBD1	TRBJ2-2	TGTGCCAGCAGTTACTGGACAGGGGGCGAAATCGGGGAGCTGTTTTTT	CASSYWTGGEIGELFF
TRBV6-5	-	-	TRBJ1-2	TGTGCCAGCAGCTCAAGGGGAACCGGCTACACCTTC	CASSSRGTGYTF
TRBV4-2	-	-	TRBJ1-6	TGTGCCAGCAGCCACCCGAATTCACCCCTCCACTTT	CASSHPNSPLHF
TRBV29-1	-	TRBD1	TRBJ1-2	TGCAGCGTTCCTAATGGGACAGGAGACTATGGCTACACCTTC	CSVPNGTGDYGYTF
TRBV14	-	TRBD2	TRBJ2-3	TGTGCCAGCAGCCAACTAGCGGGGGGGCCCGGAGATACGCAGTATTTT	CASSQLAGGPGDTQYF
TRBV7-9	-	TRBD1	TRBJ1-1	TGTGCCAGCAGCTTACGGCCCAGGGGGAGCACTGAAGCTTTCTTT	CASSLRPRGSTEAFF
TRBV18	-	-	TRBJ2-3	TGTGCCAGCTCACCACGAGGGGTGGGGGCCACAGATACGCAGTATTTT	CASSPRGVGATDTQYF
TRBV6-5	-	TRBD1	TRBJ1-5	TGTGCCAGCAGTACAGGGGGGGGATGGGGGCCCCAGCATTTT	CASSTGGGWGPQHF
TRBV5-4	few	-	TRBJ1-6	TGTGCCAGCAGCCCGGTACGGAATTCACCCCTCCACTTT	CASSPVRNSPLHF
TRBV20-1	few	TRBD1	TRBJ1-4	TGCAGTGCTAGTTTGTCGGGACAGGGTAGGGAAAAACTGTTTTTT	CSASLSGQGREKLFF
TRBV6-5	-	-	TRBJ1-1	TGTGCCAGCGGAGAACAAAAAAACACTGAAGCTTTCTTT	CASGEQKNTEAFF
TRBV7-2	-	-	TRBJ1-1	TGTGCCAGCAGCTGGACAGTGAAAAACACTGAAGCTTTCTTT	CASSWTVKNTEAFF
TRBV6-2/TRBV6-3	-	-	TRBJ1-5	TGTGCCAGCAGTCAAACAGGTCAGCCCCAGCATTTT	CASSQTGQPQHF
TRBV19	-	TRBD1	TRBJ1-1	TGTGCCAGTAGTCCCTACAGGGGCACTGAAGCTTTCTTT	CASSPYRGTEAFF
TRBV23-1	once	TRBD1	TRBJ1-1	TGCGCCAGCAGTCTCAAAGGGACAGGGGGCGGTGACACTGAAGCTTTCTTT	CASSLKGTGGGDTEAFF
TRBV28	few	-	TRBJ1-4	TGTGCCAGCAGACGTCACGGGAGGAATGAAAAACTGTTTTTT	CASRRHGRNEKLFF
TRBV29-1	-	-	TRBJ2-5	TGCAGCCACGGAGAGGGAGAGACCCAGTACTTC	CSHGEGETQYF